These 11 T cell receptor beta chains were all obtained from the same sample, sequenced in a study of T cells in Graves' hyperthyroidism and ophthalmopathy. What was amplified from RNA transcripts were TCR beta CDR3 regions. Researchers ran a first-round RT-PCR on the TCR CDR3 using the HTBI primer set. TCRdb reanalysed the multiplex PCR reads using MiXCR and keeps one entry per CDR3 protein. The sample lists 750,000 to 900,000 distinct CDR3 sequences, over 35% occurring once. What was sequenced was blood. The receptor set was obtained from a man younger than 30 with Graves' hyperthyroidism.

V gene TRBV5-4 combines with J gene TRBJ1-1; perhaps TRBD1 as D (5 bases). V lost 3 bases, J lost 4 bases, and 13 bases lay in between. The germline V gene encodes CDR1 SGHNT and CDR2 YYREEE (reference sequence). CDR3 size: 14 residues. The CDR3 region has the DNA TGTGCCAGCAGCTCGGTCTGGGGGGGCACTGAAGCTTTCTTT. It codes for CASSSVWGGTEAFF. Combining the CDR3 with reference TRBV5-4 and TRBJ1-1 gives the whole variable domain ETGVTQSPTHLIKTRGQQVTLRCSSQSGHNTVSWYQQALGQGPQFIFQYYREEENGRGNFPPRFSGLQFPNYSSELNVNALELDDSALYLCASSSVWGGTEAFFGQGTRLTVV.

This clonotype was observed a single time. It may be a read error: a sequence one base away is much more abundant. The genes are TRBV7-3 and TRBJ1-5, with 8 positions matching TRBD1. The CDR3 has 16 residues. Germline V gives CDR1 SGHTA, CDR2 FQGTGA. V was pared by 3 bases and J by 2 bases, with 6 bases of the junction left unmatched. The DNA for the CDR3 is TGTGCCAGCAGCTTCCGGACAGGGACGGGCAATCAGCCCCAGCATTTT. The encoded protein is CASSFRTGTGNQPQHF.

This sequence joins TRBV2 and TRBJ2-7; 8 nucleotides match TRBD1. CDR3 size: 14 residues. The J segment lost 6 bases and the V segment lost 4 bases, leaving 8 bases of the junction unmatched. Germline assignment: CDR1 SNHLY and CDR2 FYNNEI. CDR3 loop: CASSVTGGMGEQYF. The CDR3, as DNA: TGTGCCAGCAGTGTCACAGGGGGGATGGGCGAGCAGTACTTC.

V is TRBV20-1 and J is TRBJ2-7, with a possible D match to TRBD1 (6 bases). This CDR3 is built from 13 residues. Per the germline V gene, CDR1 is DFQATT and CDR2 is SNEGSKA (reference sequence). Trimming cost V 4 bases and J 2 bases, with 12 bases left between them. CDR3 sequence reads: CSATSGQTYEQYF. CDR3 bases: TGCAGTGCTACCTCGGGACAAACCTACGAGCAGTACTTC.

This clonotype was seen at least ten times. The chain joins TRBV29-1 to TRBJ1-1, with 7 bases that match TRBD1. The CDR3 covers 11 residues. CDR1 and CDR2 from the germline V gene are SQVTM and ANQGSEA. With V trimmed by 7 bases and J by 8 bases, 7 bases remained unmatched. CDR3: CSASDRPEAFF. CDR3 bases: TGCAGCGCTTCGGACAGGCCCGAAGCTTTCTTT.

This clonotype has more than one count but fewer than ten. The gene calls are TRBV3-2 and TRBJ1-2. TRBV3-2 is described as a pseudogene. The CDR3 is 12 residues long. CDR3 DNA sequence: TGTGCCAGCAGCGCGGGTCTCTATGGCTACACCTTC. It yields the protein CASSAGLYGYTF.

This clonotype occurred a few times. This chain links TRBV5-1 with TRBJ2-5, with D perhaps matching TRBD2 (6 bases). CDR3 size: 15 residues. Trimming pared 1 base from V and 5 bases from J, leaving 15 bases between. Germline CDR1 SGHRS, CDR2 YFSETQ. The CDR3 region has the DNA TGCGCCAGCAGCTTGCTTAGCGGCCAAGAGGAGACCCAGTACTTC. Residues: CASSLLSGQEETQYF.

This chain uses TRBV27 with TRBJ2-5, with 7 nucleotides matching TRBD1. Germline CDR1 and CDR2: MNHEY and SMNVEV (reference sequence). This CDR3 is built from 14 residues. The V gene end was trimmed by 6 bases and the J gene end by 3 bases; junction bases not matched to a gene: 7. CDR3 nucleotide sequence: TGTGCCAGCAGGGACCTTACAGGGGAAGAGACCCAGTACTTC. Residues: CASRDLTGEETQYF.

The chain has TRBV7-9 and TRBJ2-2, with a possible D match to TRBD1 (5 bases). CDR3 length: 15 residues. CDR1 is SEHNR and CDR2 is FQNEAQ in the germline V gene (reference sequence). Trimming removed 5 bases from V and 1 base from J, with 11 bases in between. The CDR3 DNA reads TGTGCCAGCAGCCCTAGACAGTTGAACACCGGGGAGCTGTTTTTT. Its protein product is CASSPRQLNTGELFF.

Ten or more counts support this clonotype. The CDR3 DNA follows: TGCGCCAGCAGTGAGTCGAGGATCCTCTCCTACGAGCAGTACTTC. Translated, it gives CASSESRILSYEQYF. The chain uses TRBV10-2 and TRBJ2-7, with D unresolved. Per germline, CDR1 WSHSY and CDR2 SAAADI. V dropped 0 bases and J dropped 0 bases, with 9 bases sitting between them. The CDR3 runs 15 residues.

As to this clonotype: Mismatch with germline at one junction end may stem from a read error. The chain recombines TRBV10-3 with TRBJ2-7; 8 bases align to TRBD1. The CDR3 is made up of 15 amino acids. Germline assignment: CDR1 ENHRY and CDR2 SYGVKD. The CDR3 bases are TGTGCCAGCAGTACAACCGGGACAGGAGCCCACGAGCAGTACTTC. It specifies CASSTTGTGAHEQYF.